This TCR beta chain was sequenced in a study of T cells after yellow fever vaccination. Study-level findings and limits: The presence of abundant clonotypes contaminating from the bulk population was possible in FACS-sorted repertoires. Most primary-vaccination clones reappeared after the booster (approximately 95% CD4, roughly 88% CD8).

TCR cDNA was made by 5'RACE template switching, adding a universal primer site and UMIs. TCRdb itself ran the 5' RACE reads through MiXCR, one entry per CDR3 protein. The table records some 670,000 distinct CDR3 sequences, 12% of them present only once. The germline V gene has CDR1 MNHEY and CDR2 SVGEGT. The CDR3 sequence is 15 residues long. The V end lost 3 bases, the J end lost 5 bases, and 17 bases lay between the germline ends. Worth noting for this clonotype: The antigen is undetermined.

The sequencing here drew on PBMCs, taken on the day of the yellow fever booster vaccination. This rearrangement joins TRBV6-2 or TRBV6-3 to TRBJ2-7; tentative D call: TRBD2 (6 bases). The sequence came from a man aged 25-45 years who received the YFV17D yellow fever vaccine. The CDR3 DNA is TGTGCCAGCAGTTATATCGGGGGAAAATCAAACGAGCAGTACTTC. This encodes CASSYIGGKSNEQYF.